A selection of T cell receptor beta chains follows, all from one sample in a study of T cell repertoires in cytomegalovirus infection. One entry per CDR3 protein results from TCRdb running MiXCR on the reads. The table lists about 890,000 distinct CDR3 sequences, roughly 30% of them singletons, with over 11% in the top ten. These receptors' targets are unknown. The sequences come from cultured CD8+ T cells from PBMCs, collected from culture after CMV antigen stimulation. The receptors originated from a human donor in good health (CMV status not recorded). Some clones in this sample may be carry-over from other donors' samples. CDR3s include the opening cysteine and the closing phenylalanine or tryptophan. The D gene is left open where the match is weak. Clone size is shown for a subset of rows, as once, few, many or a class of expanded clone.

CASSLVGSNSPLHF	TGTGCCAGCAGCTTGGTGGGCAGCAATTCACCCCTCCACTTT	TRBJ1-6	few	-	TRBV5-6
CATSRVAGGETQYF	TGTGCCACCAGCAGAGTCGCGGGGGGAGAGACCCAGTACTTC	TRBJ2-5	few	TRBD2	TRBV15
CASSYFGPGAEKLFF	TGTGCCAGCAGTTACTTCGGTCCCGGGGCTGAAAAACTGTTTTTT	TRBJ1-4	-	-	TRBV6-6
CASSYSPDEGAPEAFF	TGTGCCAGCAGTTACTCGCCTGATGAGGGTGCCCCTGAAGCTTTCTTT	TRBJ1-1	once	-	TRBV6-6
CASSITRDPNTGELFF	TGTGCCAGTAGTATTACCAGGGATCCTAACACCGGGGAGCTGTTTTTT	TRBJ2-2	few	-	TRBV19
CASSPRITGELFF	TGTGCCAGCAGTCCACGGATCACCGGGGAGCTGTTTTTT	TRBJ2-2	few	-	TRBV27
CAISEYTTMNTEAFF	TGTGCCATCAGTGAGTATACAACAATGAACACTGAAGCTTTCTTT	TRBJ1-1	few	-	TRBV10-3
CASRDREQNEQYF	TGTGCCAGCAGGGACAGGGAGCAAAACGAGCAGTACTTC	TRBJ2-7	few	TRBD1	TRBV7-9
CASSRPWPSGANVLTF	TGTGCCAGTAGTAGACCCTGGCCCTCTGGGGCCAACGTCCTGACTTTC	TRBJ2-6	-	-	TRBV19
CASSPSGGLENEQFF	TGTGCCAGCAGTCCCTCGGGGGGCCTCGAGAATGAGCAGTTCTTC	TRBJ2-1	few	-	TRBV27
CASSQWGQGGYNEQFF	TGCGCCAGCAGCCAATGGGGACAGGGAGGCTACAATGAGCAGTTCTTC	TRBJ2-1	-	TRBD1	TRBV4-3
CASIRQGEEAFF	TGTGCCAGCATCCGGCAGGGGGAGGAAGCTTTCTTT	TRBJ1-1	-	TRBD1	TRBV12-3/TRBV12-4
CASRTGGSPLHF	TGTGCCAGCAGGACAGGGGGTTCACCCCTCCACTTT	TRBJ1-6	many	TRBD1	TRBV7-9
CASSTTGVNYGYTF	TGTGCCAGCAGCACAACAGGGGTGAACTATGGCTACACCTTC	TRBJ1-2	few	TRBD1	TRBV5-6
CASSYSPLQTYEQYF	TGTGCCAGCAGTTACTCTCCCCTCCAGACCTACGAGCAGTACTTC	TRBJ2-7	-	-	TRBV6-5
CASSLAHGTYEQYF	TGTGCCAGCAGCTTAGCTCATGGTACCTACGAGCAGTACTTC	TRBJ2-7	few	-	TRBV7-9
CASSYPGQLNTEAFF	TGTGCCAGCAGTTATCCGGGACAGTTGAACACTGAAGCTTTCTTT	TRBJ1-1	few	TRBD1	TRBV6-6
CASSAGTGFSGANVLTF	TGTGCCAGCAGTGCCGGGACAGGTTTCTCTGGGGCCAACGTCCTGACTTTC	TRBJ2-6	few	TRBD1	TRBV27
CSASVPGGKNTEAFF	TGCAGCGCCTCAGTCCCAGGGGGAAAGAACACTGAAGCTTTCTTT	TRBJ1-1	-	TRBD1	TRBV29-1
CASSQTGGAFIQPQHF	TGTGCCAGCAGTCAAACAGGGGGCGCGTTCATCCAGCCCCAGCATTTT	TRBJ1-5	many	TRBD1	TRBV12-3/TRBV12-4
CASSPSPLTGSSYNEQFF	TGTGCCAGCAGCCCCTCCCCTTTGACAGGTAGCTCCTACAATGAGCAGTTCTTC	TRBJ2-1	-	-	TRBV12-3/TRBV12-4
CASRKAVGQVKSYEQYF	TGTGCCAGCAGGAAAGCGGTGGGACAGGTAAAGTCCTACGAGCAGTACTTC	TRBJ2-7	once	TRBD1	TRBV12-3/TRBV12-4
CASSLRSTNRIRTDTQYF	TGTGCCAGCAGCTTAAGGTCGACTAACAGGATTCGCACAGATACGCAGTATTTT	TRBJ2-3	once	-	TRBV11-2
CASSYSIGGKYNEQFF	TGTGCCAGCAGTTACTCTATTGGCGGGAAATACAATGAGCAGTTCTTC	TRBJ2-1	-	-	TRBV6-2/TRBV6-3
CASSWGLAATDTQYF	TGTGCCAGCAGCTGGGGACTAGCGGCCACAGATACGCAGTATTTT	TRBJ2-3	-	TRBD2	TRBV5-5
CSAKRTGHNQPQHF	TGCAGTGCAAAACGGACAGGGCACAATCAGCCCCAGCATTTT	TRBJ1-5	-	TRBD1	TRBV20-1
CASSQYIGGTTANTGELFF	TGCGCCAGCAGCCAGTACATCGGGGGGACCACCGCGAACACCGGGGAGCTGTTTTTT	TRBJ2-2	-	TRBD2	TRBV4-1
CSVEDLGTNYGYTF	TGCAGCGTTGAAGATTTAGGGACGAACTATGGCTACACCTTC	TRBJ1-2	-	-	TRBV29-1
CASSEPQGLGEKLFF	TGTGCCAGCAGTGAGCCCCAGGGATTGGGGGAAAAACTGTTTTTT	TRBJ1-4	-	-	TRBV2
CASSPPGVRATNEKLFF	TGTGCCAGCAGCCCCCCAGGGGTCAGGGCAACTAATGAAAAACTGTTTTTT	TRBJ1-4	many	-	TRBV7-9
CASSGGADTQYF	TGTGCCAGCAGTGGAGGGGCAGATACGCAGTATTTT	TRBJ2-3	many	-	TRBV6-1
CASSLKGPWNTEAFF	TGTGCCAGCAGCTTAAAGGGACCTTGGAACACTGAAGCTTTCTTT	TRBJ1-1	-	-	TRBV7-3
CASSLTTSGGVSDTQYF	TGCGCCAGCAGCTTGACTACTAGCGGGGGGGTGTCAGATACGCAGTATTTT	TRBJ2-3	-	TRBD2	TRBV5-1
CASSYGTGLNSPLHF	TGTGCCAGCAGTTATGGGACAGGGCTTAATTCACCCCTCCACTTT	TRBJ1-6	-	TRBD1	TRBV27
CASTPGGSTYEQYF	TGTGCCAGCACCCCGGGGGGCAGCACCTACGAGCAGTACTTC	TRBJ2-7	many	-	TRBV9
CASSPGTASRPQHF	TGTGCCAGCAGTCCAGGGACAGCCTCACGGCCCCAGCATTTT	TRBJ1-5	-	TRBD1	TRBV27
CASSSPPAEAFF	TGTGCCAGCAGCTCCCCCCCAGCTGAAGCTTTCTTT	TRBJ1-1	few	-	TRBV5-6
CASSLAPGQGRGYTF	TGTGCCAGCAGCTTGGCTCCGGGACAGGGTCGTGGCTACACCTTC	TRBJ1-2	many	TRBD1	TRBV7-6
CASSVIREKEAFF	TGTGCCAGCAGTGTGATCAGGGAAAAAGAAGCTTTCTTT	TRBJ1-1	few	-	TRBV2
CASSYEPGISYNEQFF	TGTGCCAGCAGTTATGAACCGGGTATCTCCTACAATGAGCAGTTCTTC	TRBJ2-1	-	-	TRBV27